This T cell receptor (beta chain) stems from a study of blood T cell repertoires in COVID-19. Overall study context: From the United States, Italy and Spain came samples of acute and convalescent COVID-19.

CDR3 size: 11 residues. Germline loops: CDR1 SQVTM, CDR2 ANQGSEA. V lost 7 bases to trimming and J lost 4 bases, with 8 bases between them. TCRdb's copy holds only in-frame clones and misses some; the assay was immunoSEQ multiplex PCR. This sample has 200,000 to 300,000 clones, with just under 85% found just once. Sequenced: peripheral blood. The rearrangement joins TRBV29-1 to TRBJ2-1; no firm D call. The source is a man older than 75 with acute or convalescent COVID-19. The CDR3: CSANFYNEQFF. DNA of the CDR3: TGCAGCGCGAACTTTTACAATGAGCAGTTCTTC.